The 26 T cell receptor beta chains reported below all come from one sample, sequenced in a study of blood T cell repertoires in COVID-19 (TCRdb year 2020). Library preparation was by the immunoSEQ multiplex PCR assay. The source is immuneACCESS, and TCRdb retained only in-frame sequences with V and J called. Part of the clones is not carried over; for the studies checked, unresolved V genes explain less than half of this, and the remainder is unexplained. The sample yields tens of thousands of clones; around three quarters were counted once. 30% to 40% of the sample is in the top ten clones. Sequenced sample: peripheral blood. Receptors originate from a human donor in a cohort sampled during active COVID-19.

The chain recombines TRBV6-5 with TRBJ2-3, with unresolved D. Trimming cost V 7 bases and J 1 base, with 9 bases left between them. Germline V gene sequence: CDR1 MNHEY, CDR2 SVGAGI. CDR3 length: 13 residues. The DNA for the CDR3 is TGTGCCAGCATGAGGTCTGGCACAGATACGCAGTATTTT. It encodes CASMRSGTDTQYF.

This clone was observed once. The chain recombines TRBV14 with TRBJ1-4, with 7 nucleotides matching TRBD1. Trimming removed 4 bases from V and 8 bases from J; junction bases left unmatched: 10. This CDR3 has 15 amino acids. The germline CDR1 and CDR2 sequences are SGHDN and FVKESK. This CDR3 reads CASSLGQAGGEKLFF. CDR3 DNA sequence: TGTGCCAGCAGCCTCGGACAGGCTGGAGGAGAAAAACTGTTTTTT.

For the CDR3, the DNA is TGCGCCAGCAAGGAGGACTACCCTTACAATGAGCAGTTCTTC. Translation gives CASKEDYPYNEQFF. The J gene is TRBJ2-1, the V gene TRBV10-2; perhaps TRBD2 as D (6 bases). This CDR3 spans 14 amino acids. V was clipped by 7 bases and J by 4 bases, with 14 bases between them. Germline CDR1 and CDR2: WSHSY and SAAADI.

V is TRBV6-6 and J is TRBJ2-2; a weak D match, TRBD2 (6 bases). Germline lookup yields CDR1 MNHNY and CDR2 SVGAGI (reference sequence). V was cut by 6 bases and J by 4 bases, with 15 bases left in between. This CDR3 is 15 amino acids long. CDR3 sequence: CASSREGTLTGELFF. In DNA, the CDR3 is TGTGCCAGCAGCCGCGAGGGGACTCTCACCGGGGAGCTGTTTTTT.

The chain employs TRBV7-9 and TRBJ2-2, with TRBD2 matching over 10 bases. Germline CDR1 and CDR2: SEHNR and FQNEAQ (reference sequence). The CDR3 consists of 16 residues. V trimming: 5 bases; J trimming: 5 bases; junction bases outside the gene matches: 8. For the CDR3, the DNA is TGTGCCAGCAGCCGTAGCGGGAGGCGGTTGACCGGGGAGCTGTTTTTT. It translates to CASSRSGRRLTGELFF.

V gene TRBV7-6 combines with J gene TRBJ2-6; D ambiguous. The CDR3 covers 17 residues. CDR1 is SGHVS and CDR2 is FNYEAQ in the germline V gene. Trimming cost V 5 bases and J 0 bases, with 14 bases left between them. CDR3 nucleotide sequence: TGTGCCAGCAGCGCCTCTGAAGGAGACTCTGGGGCCAACGTCCTGACTTTC. Translating gives CASSASEGDSGANVLTF. Together with reference TRBV7-6 and TRBJ2-6, the CDR3 gives the full variable domain: GAGVSQSPRYKVTKRGQDVALRCDPISGHVSLYWYRQALGQGPEFLTYFNYEAQQDKSGLPNDRFSAERPEGSISTLTIQRTEQRDSAMYRCASSASEGDSGANVLTFGAGSRLTVL.

The chain uses TRBV19 and TRBJ2-2; D unclear. Germline V gene data show CDR1 as LNHDA and CDR2 as SQIVND (reference sequence). This CDR3 comprises 15 residues. V was clipped by 6 bases and J by 4 bases, with 15 bases between them. The CDR3 bases are TGTGCCAGTAGGGCAGAACCTAGGCCCACCGGGGAGCTGTTTTTT. Translated, it gives CASRAEPRPTGELFF.

The chain recombines TRBV7-3 with TRBJ1-1, with TRBD1 matching over 8 bases. CDR3 length: 14 residues. The V segment lost 3 bases and the J segment 4 bases; nucleotides outside the gene matches: 4. The germline gives CDR1 SGHTA, CDR2 FQGTGA. Here the CDR3 reads CASSFTGGITEAFF. The CDR3 DNA sequence: TGTGCCAGCAGCTTCACAGGGGGGATCACTGAAGCTTTCTTT.

CDR3 region: CASSPKAGVTEAFF. DNA of the CDR3: TGTGCCAGCAGCCCCAAGGCGGGGGTTACTGAAGCTTTCTTT. The chain combines TRBV7-2 with TRBJ1-1, with D maybe TRBD1 (5 bases). Germline lookup yields CDR1 SGHTA and CDR2 FQGNSA. This CDR3 comprises 14 residues. Trimming removed 5 bases from V and 5 bases from J, with 15 bases in between. Based on the CDR3 plus reference TRBV7-2 and TRBJ1-1, the full variable domain is GAGVSQSPSNKVTEKGKDVELRCDPISGHTALYWYRQSLGQGLEFLIYFQGNSAPDKSGLPSDRFSAERTGGSVSTLTIQRTQQEDSAVYLCASSPKAGVTEAFFGQGTRLTVV.

This clone came up a few times. This sequence joins TRBV7-9 and TRBJ2-4; D is undetermined. V lost 4 bases and J lost 4, with 14 bases in between. CDR3 length: 15 amino acids. CDR1 is SEHNR and CDR2 is FQNEAQ in the germline V gene (reference sequence). The CDR3 DNA reads as TGTGCCAGCAGCTCATCCGCCTTACTAAAAAACATTCAGTACTTC. Amino acids: CASSSSALLKNIQYF.

The gene calls are TRBV4-2 and TRBJ2-3; 7 bases line up with TRBD2. After removal of 7 bases from V and 4 bases from J, the junction contained 5 bases not matched to a gene. Germline lookup yields CDR1 LGHNA and CDR2 YNFKEQ. There are 13 residues in the CDR3. CDR3 coding DNA: TGTGCCAGCACTCGGACTAGTTCAGATACGCAGTATTTT. Translated, it gives CASTRTSSDTQYF.

This clone was recorded only once. V is TRBV6-5 and J is TRBJ2-7; 7 nucleotides match TRBD2. The trim removed 6 bases at V and 5 bases at J, leaving 10 bases unmatched. The CDR3 is 14 amino acids. Germline CDR1 MNHEY, CDR2 SVGAGI. CDR3 nucleotide sequence: TGTGCCAGCAGCTACGTAGCGGGTGGGAACGAGCAGTACTTC. It codes for CASSYVAGGNEQYF.

The genes are TRBV7-3 and TRBJ2-3; no reliable D call. The V and J ends lost 5 bases and 0 bases respectively, with 9 bases between them. CDR3 length equals 14 residues. Germline CDR1 reads SGHTA; CDR2 reads FQGTGA. This CDR3 is CASSPTASTDTQYF. The CDR3 coding sequence is TGTGCCAGCAGCCCCACCGCGAGCACAGATACGCAGTATTTT.

V usage is TRBV6-6 and J usage is TRBJ2-1; perhaps TRBD2 as D (6 bases). Trimming took 6 bases from V and 0 from J, leaving 15 bases between them. CDR1 and CDR2 (germline): MNHNY, SVGAGI (reference sequence). The CDR3 is 16 amino acids. The CDR3 is CASSPGTPSSYNEQFF. As DNA, the CDR3 is TGTGCCAGCAGCCCCGGGACTCCTAGCTCCTACAATGAGCAGTTCTTC.

The rearrangement links TRBV5-6 to TRBJ1-2; D unresolved. The V gene lost 0 bases and the J gene lost 4 bases, with 16 bases spanning the gap. This CDR3 contains 16 residues. Germline CDR1 is SGHDT and CDR2 is YYEEEE. CDR3 in amino acids: CASSLAGGRISYGYTF. In DNA, the CDR3 is TGTGCCAGCAGCTTGGCCGGAGGGAGGATAAGCTATGGCTACACCTTC.

The chain uses TRBV10-1 and TRBJ2-5; TRBD2 is a possible D gene (5 bases). The CDR3 extends over 13 amino acids. Germline V CDR1 and CDR2: WNHNN, SYGVQD (reference sequence). V gave up 4 bases and J gave up 4 bases, with 10 bases separating them. The CDR3: CASSAGGGETQYF. Here the CDR3 DNA reads TGCGCCAGCAGTGCTGGAGGTGGAGAGACCCAGTACTTC.

This clone occurred a few times. This chain joins TRBV27 and TRBJ2-7; D is uncertain. From germline, CDR1 is MNHEY and CDR2 SMNVEV (reference sequence). The CDR3 consists of 12 residues. V was clipped by 5 bases and J by 6 bases, with 11 bases between them. CDR3 protein: CASSPLGFEQYF. The DNA for the CDR3 is TGTGCCAGCAGTCCCCTCGGTTTCGAGCAGTACTTC.

The chain combines TRBV6-1 with TRBJ2-2; no clear D. Trimming removed 2 bases at V and 3 bases at J, with 4 bases between. CDR1 and CDR2 (germline): MNHNS, SASEGT. This CDR3 has 13 amino acids. CDR3 nucleotide sequence: TGTGCCAGCAGTGAACAGGACACCGGGGAGCTGTTTTTT. Translated: CASSEQDTGELFF.

This chain uses TRBV30 with TRBJ2-4; D unclear. The CDR3 extends over 15 amino acids. V was shortened by 4 bases and J by 0 bases, with 13 bases between the two germline ends. Germline V CDR1 and CDR2: GTSNPN, SVGIG (reference sequence). The CDR3 is CAWIKAGLAKNIQYF. The CDR3, as DNA: TGTGCCTGGATTAAAGCAGGTCTAGCCAAAAACATTCAGTACTTC.

The chain couples TRBV7-2 to TRBJ1-6; D remains unclear. Deletions cut 2 bases from V and 6 bases from J, with 5 bases between. Germline CDR1 and CDR2: SGHTA and FQGNSA. The length of the CDR3 is 13 residues. CDR3 nucleotide sequence: TGTGCCAGCAGCTTAACTATTAATTCACCCCTCCACTTT. Protein sequence: CASSLTINSPLHF.

This chain links TRBV4-2 with TRBJ1-1, with D possibly TRBD1 on 6 matching bases. The germline V gene has CDR1 LGHNA and CDR2 YNFKEQ. V dropped 4 bases and J dropped 5 bases, with 14 bases sitting between them. The CDR3 has 14 amino acids. CDR3 DNA sequence: TGTGCCAGCAGCCTCACCGAACAGGGAACTGAAGCTTTCTTT. Its translation is CASSLTEQGTEAFF.

The chain combines TRBV6-2 or TRBV6-3 with TRBJ2-7; TRBD1 matches at 9 bases. Per germline, CDR1 MNHEY and CDR2 SVGEGT. The CDR3 has 15 amino acids. V dropped 5 bases and J dropped 5; count of bases not matched to a gene: 10. CDR3 sequence (DNA): TGTGCCAGCAGTCCCCCGGGACAGGGTGTACACGAGCAGTACTTC. This encodes CASSPPGQGVHEQYF.

This chain joins TRBV5-1 and TRBJ1-2; TRBD1 might be the D (6 bases). The germline V gene encodes CDR1 SGHRS and CDR2 YFSETQ. V was cut by 6 bases and J by 8 bases, with 17 bases left in between. The CDR3 runs to 13 residues. CDR3: CASKAQGYGGYTF. CDR3 coding DNA: TGCGCCAGCAAGGCTCAGGGGTACGGAGGCTACACCTTC.

The CDR3 DNA is TGTGCCAGTGGGGGGGGTTACGATGAGCAGTTCTTC. Translation: CASGGGYDEQFF. The chain has TRBV6-5 and TRBJ2-1; 7 bases are a match to TRBD2. V shed 9 bases, J shed 8 bases, and the junction held 7 bases outside the gene matches. In germline, CDR1 is MNHEY, CDR2 SVGAGI. There are 12 residues in the CDR3.

The J gene is TRBJ2-1, the V gene TRBV5-6, with 11 bases fitting TRBD1. Trimming took 0 bases from V and 5 from J; bases not matched to a gene: 10. The CDR3 spans 18 residues. Looked up from germline, CDR1 is SGHDT and CDR2 is YYEEEE. The CDR3 nucleotides read TGTGCCAGCAGCTTGGAATTGAGTAGGACAGGGGGCAACAATGAGCAGTTCTTC. This translates into CASSLELSRTGGNNEQFF.

This chain links TRBV6-2 or TRBV6-3 with TRBJ2-2, with TRBD2 as a possible D gene (6 bases). Trimming took 0 bases from V and 4 from J, leaving 15 bases between them. CDR1 is MNHEY, CDR2 SVGEGT, per germline. CDR3 size: 17 residues. The DNA of the CDR3 is TGTGCCAGCAGTTACTCTAGACTAGTGTCGGGCACCGGGGAGCTGTTTTTT. This codes for CASSYSRLVSGTGELFF.